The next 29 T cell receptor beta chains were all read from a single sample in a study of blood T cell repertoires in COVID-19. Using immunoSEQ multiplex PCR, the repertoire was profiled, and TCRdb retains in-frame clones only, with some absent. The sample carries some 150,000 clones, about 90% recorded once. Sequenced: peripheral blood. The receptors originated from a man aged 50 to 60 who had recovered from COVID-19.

The CDR3 region has the DNA TGTGCCAGCAGCTTGGGCCGGAGACTAGCGGGGGGCGAGCAGTACTTC. The encoded protein is CASSLGRRLAGGEQYF. The chain combines TRBV5-4 with TRBJ2-7; 13 positions match TRBD2. The germline gives CDR1 SGHNT, CDR2 YYREEE (reference sequence). This CDR3 is 16 amino acids long. After removal of 0 bases from V and 6 bases from J, the junction contained 6 bases not matched to a gene.

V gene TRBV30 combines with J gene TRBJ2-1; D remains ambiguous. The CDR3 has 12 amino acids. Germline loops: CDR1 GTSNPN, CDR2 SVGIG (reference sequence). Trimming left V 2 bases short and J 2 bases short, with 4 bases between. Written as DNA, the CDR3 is TGTGCCTGGAGTCCAGCCTACAATGAGCAGTTCTTC. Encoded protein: CAWSPAYNEQFF.

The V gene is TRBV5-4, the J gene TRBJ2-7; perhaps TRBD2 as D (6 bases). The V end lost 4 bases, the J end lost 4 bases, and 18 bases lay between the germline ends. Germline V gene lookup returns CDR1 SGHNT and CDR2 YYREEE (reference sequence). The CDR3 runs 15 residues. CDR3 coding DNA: TGTGCCAGCAGCCCGGGTGAGGCGGGAATATACGAGCAGTACTTC. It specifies CASSPGEAGIYEQYF.

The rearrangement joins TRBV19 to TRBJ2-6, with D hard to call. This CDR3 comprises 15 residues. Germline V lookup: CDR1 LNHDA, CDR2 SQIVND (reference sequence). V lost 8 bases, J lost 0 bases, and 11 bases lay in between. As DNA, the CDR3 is TGTGCCAGTGCGGTGCTGACCTCTGGGGCCAACGTCCTGACTTTC. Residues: CASAVLTSGANVLTF.

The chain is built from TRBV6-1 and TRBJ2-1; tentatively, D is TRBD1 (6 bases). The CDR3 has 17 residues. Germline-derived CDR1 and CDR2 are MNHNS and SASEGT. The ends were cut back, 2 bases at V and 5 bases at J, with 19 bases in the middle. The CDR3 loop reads CASSEWQGTGSNNEQFF. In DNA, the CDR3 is TGTGCCAGCAGTGAATGGCAGGGGACGGGGAGCAACAATGAGCAGTTCTTC.

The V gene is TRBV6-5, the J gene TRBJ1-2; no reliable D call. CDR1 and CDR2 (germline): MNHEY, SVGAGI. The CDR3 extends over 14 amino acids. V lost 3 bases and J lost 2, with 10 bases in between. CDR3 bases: TGTGCCAGCAGTTATGTGGCCCAGAACTATGGCTACACCTTC. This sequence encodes CASSYVAQNYGYTF.

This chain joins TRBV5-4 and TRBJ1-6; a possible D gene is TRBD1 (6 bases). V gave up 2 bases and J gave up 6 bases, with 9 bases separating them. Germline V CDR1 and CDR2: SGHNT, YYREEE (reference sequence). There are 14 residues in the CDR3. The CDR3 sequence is CASSFTGTNSPLHF. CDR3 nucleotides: TGTGCCAGCAGCTTTACAGGGACTAATTCACCCCTCCACTTT. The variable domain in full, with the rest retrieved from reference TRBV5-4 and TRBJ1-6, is ETGVTQSPTHLIKTRGQQVTLRCSSQSGHNTVSWYQQALGQGPQFIFQYYREEENGRGNFPPRFSGLQFPNYSSELNVNALELDDSALYLCASSFTGTNSPLHFGNGTRLTVT.

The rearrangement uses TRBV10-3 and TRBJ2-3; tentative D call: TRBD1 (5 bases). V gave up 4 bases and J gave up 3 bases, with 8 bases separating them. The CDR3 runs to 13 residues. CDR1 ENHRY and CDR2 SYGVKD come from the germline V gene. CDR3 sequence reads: CAISGQGTDTQYF. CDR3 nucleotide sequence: TGTGCCATCAGTGGGCAGGGTACAGATACGCAGTATTTT.

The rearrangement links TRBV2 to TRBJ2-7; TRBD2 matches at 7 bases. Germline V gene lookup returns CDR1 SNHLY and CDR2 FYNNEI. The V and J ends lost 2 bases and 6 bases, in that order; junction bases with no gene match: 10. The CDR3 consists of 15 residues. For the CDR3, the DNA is TGTGCCAGCAGTGAATTGGGTCTGGGGGGGTCCGAGCAGTACTTC. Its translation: CASSELGLGGSEQYF.

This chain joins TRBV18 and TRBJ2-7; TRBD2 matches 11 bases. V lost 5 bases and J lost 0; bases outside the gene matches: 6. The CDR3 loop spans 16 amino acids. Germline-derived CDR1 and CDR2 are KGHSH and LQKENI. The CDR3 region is CASSGTSGASSYEQYF. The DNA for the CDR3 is TGTGCCAGCTCAGGGACTAGCGGCGCGAGCTCCTACGAGCAGTACTTC.

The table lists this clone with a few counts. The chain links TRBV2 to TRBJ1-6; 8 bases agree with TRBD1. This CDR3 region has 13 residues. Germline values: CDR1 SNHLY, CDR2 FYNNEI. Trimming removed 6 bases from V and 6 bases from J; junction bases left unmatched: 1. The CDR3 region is CASRGQVNSPLHF. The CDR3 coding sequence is TGTGCCAGCAGGGGACAGGTTAATTCACCCCTCCACTTT.

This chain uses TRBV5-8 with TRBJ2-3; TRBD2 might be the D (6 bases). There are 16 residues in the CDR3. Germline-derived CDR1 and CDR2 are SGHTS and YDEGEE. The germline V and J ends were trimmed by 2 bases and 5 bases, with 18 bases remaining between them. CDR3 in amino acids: CASSLVRRGAEDTQYF. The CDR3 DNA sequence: TGTGCCAGCAGCTTAGTCCGGAGGGGAGCGGAAGATACGCAGTATTTT.

CDR3 DNA sequence: TGCGCCAGCAGTGAGTCAATAGGGGGCAACTATGGCTACACCTTC. Protein sequence: CASSESIGGNYGYTF. The chain links TRBV10-2 to TRBJ1-2; 7 positions match TRBD1. After removal of 0 bases from V and 2 bases from J, the junction contained 3 bases not matched to a gene. The germline V gene encodes CDR1 WSHSY and CDR2 SAAADI. The CDR3 has 15 amino acids.

Here the CDR3 DNA reads TGTGCCAGCAGCCCGGACAGGGGGTCCTCGGGAGAGCAGTACTTC. It specifies CASSPDRGSSGEQYF. V gene TRBV3-1 (or the pseudogene TRBV3-2) combines with J gene TRBJ2-7, with 10 nucleotides matching TRBD1. The CDR3 extends over 15 amino acids. CDR1 is LGHDT, CDR2 YNNKEL, per germline (reference sequence). V shed 4 bases, J shed 7 bases, and the junction held 10 bases outside the gene matches.

Here the CDR3 reads CASSYLEQGTYQPQHF. CDR3 bases: TGTGCCAGCAGTTACTTGGAACAGGGTACCTATCAGCCCCAGCATTTT. The chain combines TRBV6-2 or TRBV6-3 with TRBJ1-5, with a tentative D call TRBD1 (6 bases). The CDR3 runs 16 residues. Between the trimmed V and J ends, which lost 1 base and 5 bases, there was a span of 15 bases. Germline CDR1 reads MNHEY; CDR2 reads SVGEGT.

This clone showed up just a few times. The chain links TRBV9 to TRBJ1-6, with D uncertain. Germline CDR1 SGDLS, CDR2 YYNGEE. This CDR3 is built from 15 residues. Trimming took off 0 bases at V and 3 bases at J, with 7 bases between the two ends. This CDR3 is CASSVDNLYNSPLHF. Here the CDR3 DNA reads TGTGCCAGCAGCGTAGACAATCTCTATAATTCACCCCTCCACTTT. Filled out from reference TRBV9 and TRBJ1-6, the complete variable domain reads DSGVTQTPKHLITATGQRVTLRCSPRSGDLSVYWYQQSLDQGLQFLIQYYNGEERAKGNILERFSAQQFPDLHSELNLSSLELGDSALYFCASSVDNLYNSPLHFGNGTRLTVT.

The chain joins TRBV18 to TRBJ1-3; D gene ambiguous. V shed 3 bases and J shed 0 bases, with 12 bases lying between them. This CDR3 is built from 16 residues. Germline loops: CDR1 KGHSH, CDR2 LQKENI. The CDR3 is CASSPDSPSSGNTIYF. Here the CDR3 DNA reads TGTGCCAGCTCACCCGATTCACCTAGCTCTGGAAACACCATATATTTT. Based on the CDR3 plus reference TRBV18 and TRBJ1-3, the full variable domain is NAGVMQNPRHLVRRRGQEARLRCSPMKGHSHVYWYRQLPEEGLKFMVYLQKENIIDESGMPKERFSAEFPKEGPSILRIQQVVRGDSAAYFCASSPDSPSSGNTIYFGEGSWLTVV.

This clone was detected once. In DNA, the CDR3 is TGTGCCAGTGCGGGACAGGGGTTCTACGGGGAGCTGTTTTTT. As protein: CASAGQGFYGELFF. V and J are TRBV11-3 and TRBJ2-2, with 10 nucleotides matching TRBD1. Germline CDR1 SGHNT, CDR2 YENEEA. The CDR3 runs 14 residues. The V gene end was trimmed by 9 bases and the J gene end by 7 bases; junction bases not matched to a gene: 8.

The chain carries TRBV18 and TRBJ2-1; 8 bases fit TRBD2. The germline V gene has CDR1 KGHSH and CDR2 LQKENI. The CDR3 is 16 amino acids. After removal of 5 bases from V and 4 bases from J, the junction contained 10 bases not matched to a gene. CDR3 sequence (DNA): TGTGCCAGCTCAGACCGCGGGGGGCAGCTGTACAATGAGCAGTTCTTC. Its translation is CASSDRGGQLYNEQFF. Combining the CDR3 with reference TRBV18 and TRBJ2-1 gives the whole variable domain NAGVMQNPRHLVRRRGQEARLRCSPMKGHSHVYWYRQLPEEGLKFMVYLQKENIIDESGMPKERFSAEFPKEGPSILRIQQVVRGDSAAYFCASSDRGGQLYNEQFFGPGTRLTVL.

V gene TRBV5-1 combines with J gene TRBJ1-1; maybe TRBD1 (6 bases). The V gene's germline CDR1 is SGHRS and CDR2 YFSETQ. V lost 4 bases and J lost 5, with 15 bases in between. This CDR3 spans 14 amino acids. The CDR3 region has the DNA TGCGCCAGCAGCATCGGACAGTTTAGTACTGAAGCTTTCTTT. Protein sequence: CASSIGQFSTEAFF.

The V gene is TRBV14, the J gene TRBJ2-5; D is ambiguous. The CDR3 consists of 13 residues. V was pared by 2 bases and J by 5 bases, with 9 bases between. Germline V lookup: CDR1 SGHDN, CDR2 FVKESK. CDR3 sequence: CASSQSRQETQYF. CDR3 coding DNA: TGTGCCAGCAGCCAATCCAGGCAGGAGACCCAGTACTTC.

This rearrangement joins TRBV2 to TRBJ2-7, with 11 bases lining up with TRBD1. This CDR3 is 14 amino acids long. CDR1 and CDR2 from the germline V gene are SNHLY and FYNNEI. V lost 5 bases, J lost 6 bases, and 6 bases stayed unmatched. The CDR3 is CASSPVGQGAEQYF. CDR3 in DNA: TGTGCCAGCAGTCCCGTAGGACAGGGGGCCGAGCAGTACTTC.

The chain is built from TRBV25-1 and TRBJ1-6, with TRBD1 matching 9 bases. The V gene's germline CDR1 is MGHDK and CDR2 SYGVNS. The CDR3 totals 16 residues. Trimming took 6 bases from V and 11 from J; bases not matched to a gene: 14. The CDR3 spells CASSAPGQGSSAPLHF. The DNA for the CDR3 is TGTGCCAGCAGCGCACCCGGACAGGGGTCGAGCGCACCCCTCCACTTT.

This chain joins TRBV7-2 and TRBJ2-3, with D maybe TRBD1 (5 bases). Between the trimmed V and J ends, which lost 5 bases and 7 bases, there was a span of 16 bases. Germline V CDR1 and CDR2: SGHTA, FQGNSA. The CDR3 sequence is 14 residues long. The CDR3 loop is CASSPDLGRNTQYF. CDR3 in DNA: TGTGCCAGCAGCCCCGATTTGGGGCGGAATACGCAGTATTTT.

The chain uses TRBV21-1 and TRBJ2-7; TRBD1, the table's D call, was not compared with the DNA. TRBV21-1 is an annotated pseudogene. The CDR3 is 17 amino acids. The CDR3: CASSKENRTDALYEQYF. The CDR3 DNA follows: TGTGCCAGCAGCAAAGAAAACAGGACAGACGCTCTCTACGAGCAGTACTTC.

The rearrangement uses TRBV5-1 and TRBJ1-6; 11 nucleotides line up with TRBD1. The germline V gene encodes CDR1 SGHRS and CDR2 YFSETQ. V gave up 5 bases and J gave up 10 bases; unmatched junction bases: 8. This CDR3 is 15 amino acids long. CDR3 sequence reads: CASSIRDRGASPLHF. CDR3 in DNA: TGCGCCAGCAGTATCAGGGACAGGGGGGCCTCACCCCTCCACTTT. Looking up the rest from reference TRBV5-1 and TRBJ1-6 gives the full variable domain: KAGVTQTPRYLIKTRGQQVTLSCSPISGHRSVSWYQQTPGQGLQFLFEYFSETQRNKGNFPGRFSGRQFSNSRSEMNVSTLELGDSALYLCASSIRDRGASPLHFGNGTRLTVT.

The CDR3 DNA reads TGTGCCAGCAGGGTAGGAGGCGGGGGGGCCTACAATGAGCAGTTCTTC. Protein product: CASRVGGGGAYNEQFF. The V and J genes are TRBV11-2 and TRBJ2-1; 9 bases map to TRBD2. The CDR3 covers 16 residues. J was trimmed by 2 bases and V by 6 bases; bases with no gene match: 8. Germline assignment: CDR1 SGHAT and CDR2 FQNNGV.

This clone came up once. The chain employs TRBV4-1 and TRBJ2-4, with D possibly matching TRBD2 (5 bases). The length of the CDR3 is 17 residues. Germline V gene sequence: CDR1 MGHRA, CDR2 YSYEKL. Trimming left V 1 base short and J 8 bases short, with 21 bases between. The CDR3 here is CASSQGGEGVGFDIQYF. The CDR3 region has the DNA TGCGCCAGCAGCCAAGGGGGAGAGGGTGTGGGGTTTGACATTCAGTACTTC.

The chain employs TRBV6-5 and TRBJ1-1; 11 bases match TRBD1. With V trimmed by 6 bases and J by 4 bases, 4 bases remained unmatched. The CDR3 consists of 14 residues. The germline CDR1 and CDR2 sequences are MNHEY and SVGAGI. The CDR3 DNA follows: TGTGCCAGCAGAAGCGGGACAGGGGGCACTGAAGCTTTCTTT. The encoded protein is CASRSGTGGTEAFF.